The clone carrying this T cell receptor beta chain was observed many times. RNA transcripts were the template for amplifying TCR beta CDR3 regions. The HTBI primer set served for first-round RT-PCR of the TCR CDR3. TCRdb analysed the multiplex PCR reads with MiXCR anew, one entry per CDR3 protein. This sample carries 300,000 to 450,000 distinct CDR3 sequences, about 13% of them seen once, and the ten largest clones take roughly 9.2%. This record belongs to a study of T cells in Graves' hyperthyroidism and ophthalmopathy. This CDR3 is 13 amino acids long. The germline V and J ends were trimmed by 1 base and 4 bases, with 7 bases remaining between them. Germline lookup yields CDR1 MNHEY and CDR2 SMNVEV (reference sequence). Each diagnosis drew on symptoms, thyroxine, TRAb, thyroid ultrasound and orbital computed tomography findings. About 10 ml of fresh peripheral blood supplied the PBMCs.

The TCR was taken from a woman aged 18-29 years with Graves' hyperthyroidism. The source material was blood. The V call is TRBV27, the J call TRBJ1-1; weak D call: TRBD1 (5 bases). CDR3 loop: CASSLLGGTEAFF. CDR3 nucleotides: TGTGCCAGCAGTTTATTGGGGGGCACTGAAGCTTTCTTT.